There are many counts of the clone carrying this T cell receptor beta chain. What it binds is unknown. Given a much more abundant clone one base away, this may be a read error. The data are from a study of breast tumors, draining lymph nodes, adjacent tissues. TCRdb fed the multiplex PCR reads into MiXCR, producing one record per CDR3 protein. The table has about 21,000 distinct CDR3 sequences, roughly 55% seen once. V dropped 0 bases and J dropped 4 bases, with 15 bases sitting between them. This CDR3 is 15 amino acids long. The germline V gene has CDR1 DFQATT and CDR2 SNEGSKA (reference sequence). General study points: Compared with lymph nodes, tumors were less diverse; compared with nontumor tissue, more. Most tumor T cells seemingly derive from lymph node, then expand in tumor.

The source material was breast tumor tissue. This TCR derives from a female donor with breast cancer. Some clones in this sample may be carry-over from other donors' samples. The V call is TRBV20-1, the J call TRBJ1-2, with D perhaps matching TRBD1 (6 bases). The CDR3 coding sequence is TGCAGTGCTAGAGATCCGGGCAGGGGACCCTATGGCTACACCTTC. Translating it yields CSARDPGRGPYGYTF.